This T cell receptor beta chain stems from a study of T-cell memory formation after mild COVID-19. Study information: Largely donor-specific TCR clusters were found. Broader study findings: Whereas later expanders leaned CD4+, clones contracting day 15 to 85 showed a balanced CD4/CD8 makeup.

TCR alpha and TCR beta cDNA libraries carrying sample barcodes and UMIs came from 5'RACE with constant-segment primers. TCRdb re-called the 5' RACE reads with MiXCR, one entry per CDR3 protein. Of fewer than 350,000 distinct CDR3 sequences in the sample, roughly an eighth were seen once. The V gene's germline CDR1 is MGHRA and CDR2 YSYEKL. The CDR3 consists of 13 residues. The V and J ends lost 1 base and 1 base respectively, with 4 bases between them. Remarks on this clonotype: What it binds is not known.

The rearrangement links TRBV4-1 to TRBJ1-1; D not resolved. The sample was PBMCs or a T cell subset sorted from them (not recorded which). The TCR comes from a man aged 18 to 29 who had mild COVID-19 (a few samples of this study predate the infection). Cell type and time point are not known. The CDR3, as DNA: TGCGCCAGCAGCCAAGTGGGGAACACTGAAGCTTTCTTT. As protein: CASSQVGNTEAFF.